The next 28 T cell receptor beta chains were all read from a single sample in a study of shared clonotypes between healthy human individuals. Profiled with immunoSEQ multiplex PCR; TCRdb holds only in-frame clones, not every one. Altogether approximately 2.4 million clones are present, under 97% being singletons, with the ten largest covering over 0.1%. Specimen: naive CD4+ T cells sorted from blood. Subset described: CD45RA+ positively selected. These receptors originate from a man younger than 30 in good health.

The chain joins TRBV21-1 to TRBJ1-1. TRBV21-1 is described as a pseudogene. The CDR3 sequence is 14 residues long. This CDR3 is CASSKVGGNTEAFF. The CDR3 DNA follows: TGTGCCAGCAGCAAAGTCGGCGGGAACACTGAAGCTTTCTTT.

The V gene is TRBV19, the J gene TRBJ1-1; D is perhaps TRBD1 (5 bases). CDR1 is LNHDA, CDR2 SQIVND, per germline (reference sequence). V was clipped by 5 bases and J by 8 bases, with 9 bases between them. The CDR3 contains 11 residues. CDR3 sequence (DNA): TGTGCCAGTAGTGCAGGGTCCGAAGCTTTCTTT. This translates into CASSAGSEAFF.

The rearrangement uses TRBV19 and TRBJ1-6, with 7 bases fitting TRBD1. Per germline, CDR1 LNHDA and CDR2 SQIVND (reference sequence). With 7 bases clipped from V and 5 bases from J, the junction kept 17 bases outside the gene matches. This CDR3 has 18 amino acids. The CDR3 protein is CASTLDERGGVNNSPLHF. For the CDR3, the DNA is TGTGCCAGTACCCTCGACGAGAGAGGGGGCGTCAATAATTCACCCCTCCACTTT.

The chain links TRBV6-5 to TRBJ2-7; D is ambiguous. The length of the CDR3 is 15 residues. The germline gives CDR1 MNHEY, CDR2 SVGAGI. Trimming took off 0 bases at V and 8 bases at J, with 17 bases between the two ends. Here the CDR3 DNA reads TGTGCCAGCAGTTACTCCCTCGCGGAGTCTGGGAAGCAGTACTTC. This encodes CASSYSLAESGKQYF.

This chain links TRBV7-8 with TRBJ2-1, with D tentatively TRBD1 (6 bases). CDR1 is SGHVS, CDR2 FQNEAQ, per germline. This CDR3 contains 15 residues. The V gene lost 4 bases and the J gene lost 4 bases, with 14 bases spanning the gap. The CDR3 DNA reads TGTGCCAGCAGCTCCTCCGGGACACCGTACAATGAGCAGTTCTTC. Its translation: CASSSSGTPYNEQFF.

The chain combines TRBV5-6 with TRBJ1-5; D not resolved. The CDR3 runs to 12 residues. The germline gives CDR1 SGHDT, CDR2 YYEEEE. V gave up 1 base and J gave up 6 bases, with 5 bases separating them. The CDR3 region has the DNA TGTGCCAGCAGCTTGATGGGTCAGCCCCAGCATTTT. It specifies CASSLMGQPQHF.

This sequence joins TRBV5-1 and TRBJ2-7; 7 nucleotides line up with TRBD1. V was clipped by 0 bases and J by 0 bases; unmatched bases: 9. Germline CDR1 SGHRS, CDR2 YFSETQ. CDR3 length: 17 residues. The CDR3: CASSLGMGDRVSYEQYF. The CDR3 DNA sequence: TGCGCCAGCAGCTTGGGTATGGGAGACAGGGTCTCCTACGAGCAGTACTTC.

The V and J genes are TRBV18 and TRBJ1-2, with D hard to call. The V gene's germline CDR1 is KGHSH and CDR2 LQKENI. CDR3 length: 14 amino acids. The V gene lost 3 bases and the J gene lost 1 base, with 9 bases spanning the gap. The DNA of the CDR3 is TGTGCCAGCTCACCCCCAGTTTTTAACTATGGCTACACCTTC. It specifies CASSPPVFNYGYTF.

This sequence joins TRBV6-1 and TRBJ2-1; 8 positions agree with TRBD2. The CDR3 has 16 residues. CDR1 and CDR2 from the germline V gene are MNHNS and SASEGT. Trimming cost V 4 bases and J 4 bases; bases outside gene matches: 9. CDR3 DNA: TGTGCCAGCAGTGTCGTCAGCGGGGGTCTATACAATGAGCAGTTCTTC. Protein product: CASSVVSGGLYNEQFF.

V gene TRBV6-5 combines with J gene TRBJ2-7; 7 nucleotides match TRBD1. Unmatched junction bases numbered 4, after V lost 5 bases and J lost 0 bases. Germline CDR1 is MNHEY and CDR2 is SVGAGI. The CDR3 has 14 amino acids. For the CDR3, the DNA is TGTGCCAGCAGTACAGGGGTTGGCTCCTACGAGCAGTACTTC. Its protein is CASSTGVGSYEQYF.

The V gene is TRBV5-8, the J gene TRBJ2-5; 7 nucleotides align to TRBD2. With V trimmed by 0 bases and J by 5 bases, 7 bases remained unmatched. Germline values: CDR1 SGHTS, CDR2 YDEGEE. This CDR3 region has 15 residues. The CDR3 sequence: CASSLVTSRFETQYF. The CDR3 DNA reads as TGTGCCAGCAGCTTGGTGACTAGCAGGTTTGAGACCCAGTACTTC.

The chain is built from TRBV7-9 and TRBJ2-1; the D gene could be TRBD1 or TRBD2 (5 bases each). V lost 5 bases to trimming and J lost 5 bases, with 19 bases between them. CDR1 is SEHNR and CDR2 is FQNEAQ in the germline V gene (reference sequence). The CDR3 consists of 16 residues. CDR3 residues: CASSQNGPMGDNEQFF. DNA of the CDR3: TGTGCCAGCAGCCAAAATGGTCCCATGGGGGACAATGAGCAGTTCTTC.

Notes on this clone: At one end, the junction sequence differs from germline, possibly due to a read error. The chain combines TRBV13 with TRBJ1-2; 9 positions match TRBD1. In germline, CDR1 is PRHDT, CDR2 FYEKMQ (reference sequence). The CDR3 runs 14 residues. CDR3 sequence reads: CAGSLGDRDYGYTF. The CDR3 nucleotides read TGTGCCGGCAGCTTAGGGGACAGGGACTATGGCTACACCTTC. The entire variable domain, with the rest obtained from reference TRBV13 and TRBJ1-2, is as follows: AAGVIQSPRHLIKEKRETATLKCYPIPRHDTVYWYQQGPGQDPQFLISFYEKMQSDKGSIPDRFSAQQFSDYHSELNMSSLELGDSALYFCAGSLGDRDYGYTFGSGTRLTVV.

The chain links TRBV30 to TRBJ1-5; 8 bases map to TRBD1. V lost 5 bases, J lost 7 bases, and 7 bases stayed unmatched. Germline V lookup: CDR1 GTSNPN, CDR2 SVGIG (reference sequence). This CDR3 region has 13 residues. The CDR3 DNA is TGTGCCTGGGAGGACAGGGTGGGACAGCCCCAGCATTTT. Translation: CAWEDRVGQPQHF.

The V gene is TRBV7-2, the J gene TRBJ1-3; D perhaps matches TRBD1 (5 bases). CDR3 length: 15 amino acids. The V gene's germline CDR1 is SGHTA and CDR2 FQGNSA. V was cut by 5 bases and J by 8 bases, with 19 bases left in between. CDR3 nucleotides: TGTGCCAGCAGCGCGTCCGGGACTGGGTTTGACACCATATATTTT. The encoded protein is CASSASGTGFDTIYF.

The chain employs TRBV4-1 and TRBJ1-1; D possibly corresponds to TRBD1 (6 bases). This CDR3 spans 17 amino acids. V lost 7 bases, J lost 0 bases, and 21 bases lay in between. Germline V gives CDR1 MGHRA, CDR2 YSYEKL. The CDR3 region is CASNPDRLRRMNTEAFF. The CDR3 nucleotides read TGCGCCAGCAACCCGGACAGACTTCGACGCATGAACACTGAAGCTTTCTTT.

V is TRBV7-7 and J is TRBJ2-5; tentative D call: TRBD2 (5 bases). The germline CDR1 and CDR2 sequences are SSHAT and FNYEAQ (reference sequence). This CDR3 is 12 amino acids long. CDR3 bases: TGTGCTAGCGTTCGAAGTCGGGAGACCCAGTACTTC. Protein: CASVRSRETQYF.

The chain joins TRBV6-6 to TRBJ2-2; D remains ambiguous. Germline V lookup: CDR1 MNHNY, CDR2 SVGAGI (reference sequence). The CDR3 runs to 12 residues. The ends were cut back, 6 bases at V and 7 bases at J, with 9 bases in the middle. The CDR3 bases are TGTGCCAGCAGCTATTGGGGCGGGGAGCTGTTTTTT. As protein: CASSYWGGELFF.

The J gene is TRBJ2-3, the V gene TRBV6-6; a weak D match, TRBD2 (6 bases). V was pared by 0 bases and J by 0 bases, with 7 bases between. The germline V gene encodes CDR1 MNHNY and CDR2 SVGAGI (reference sequence). This CDR3 has 15 amino acids. The CDR3 sequence: CASSYSGLSTDTQYF. The CDR3 region has the DNA TGTGCCAGCAGTTACTCGGGACTGAGCACAGATACGCAGTATTTT.

The V and J genes are TRBV6-5 and TRBJ2-3; TRBD1 is a possible D gene (5 bases). This CDR3 has 14 residues. In germline, CDR1 is MNHEY, CDR2 SVGAGI. Between the trimmed V and J ends, which lost 7 bases and 5 bases, there was a span of 16 bases. CDR3 in DNA: TGTGCCAGCATACGGGCGCAGGGAAGAGATACGCAGTATTTT. This translates into CASIRAQGRDTQYF.

This clone is a singleton in its sample. Other DNA sequences of this sample code for an identical CDR3. This chain joins TRBV18 and TRBJ2-1; TRBD1 is a possible D gene (6 bases). Germline V lookup: CDR1 KGHSH, CDR2 LQKENI. This CDR3 is 16 amino acids long. The V and J ends lost 0 bases and 2 bases respectively, with 11 bases between them. CDR3 sequence (DNA): TGTGCCAGCTCACCACCGACAGGTGGGGCCTACAATGAGCAGTTCTTC. It translates to CASSPPTGGAYNEQFF. The entire variable domain, with the rest obtained from reference TRBV18 and TRBJ2-1, is as follows: NAGVMQNPRHLVRRRGQEARLRCSPMKGHSHVYWYRQLPEEGLKFMVYLQKENIIDESGMPKERFSAEFPKEGPSILRIQQVVRGDSAAYFCASSPPTGGAYNEQFFGPGTRLTVL.

This rearrangement joins TRBV30 to TRBJ1-2; D remains unclear. The V gene's germline CDR1 is GTSNPN and CDR2 SVGIG (reference sequence). The CDR3 contains 12 residues. The V gene lost 5 bases and the J gene lost 13 bases, with 20 bases spanning the gap. The CDR3 nucleotides read TGTGCCTGGTCGAGGCTCCCTAGCAGCGTCACCTTC. Its translation: CAWSRLPSSVTF. The full variable domain, with the rest looked up from reference TRBV30 and TRBJ1-2, is SQTIHQWPATLVQPVGSPLSLECTVEGTSNPNLYWYRQAAGRGLQLLFYSVGIGQISSEVPQNLSASRPQDRQFILSSKKLLLSDSGFYLCAWSRLPSSVTFGSGTRLTVV.

The chain carries TRBV7-2 and TRBJ2-3, with TRBD1 matching over 9 bases. CDR1 and CDR2 (germline): SGHTA, FQGNSA. This CDR3 comprises 14 residues. V trimming: 4 bases; J trimming: 7 bases; junction bases outside the gene matches: 6. This chain's CDR3 is CASSSRQGVHTQYF. CDR3 DNA: TGTGCCAGCAGCTCGAGACAGGGGGTACATACGCAGTATTTT.

CDR3: CASSLADVPISEAFF. The CDR3 DNA is TGCGCCAGCAGCTTGGCCGATGTCCCTATCTCTGAAGCTTTCTTT. The V gene is TRBV5-1, the J gene TRBJ1-1; D unclear. Per the germline V gene, CDR1 is SGHRS and CDR2 is YFSETQ. The CDR3 totals 15 residues. Trimming took 0 bases from V and 6 from J, leaving 15 bases between them.

The gene calls are TRBV30 and TRBJ1-2; 9 bases map to TRBD1. With V trimmed by 3 bases and J by 8 bases, 7 bases remained unmatched. Per germline, CDR1 GTSNPN and CDR2 SVGIG (reference sequence). This CDR3 contains 13 residues. DNA of the CDR3: TGTGCCTGGAGACCCGGGACAGGGTACGGCTACACCTTC. This translates into CAWRPGTGYGYTF.

This clone was found once. This chain uses TRBV11-3 with TRBJ2-2; 8 nucleotides match TRBD1. V lost 5 bases to trimming and J lost 6 bases; unmatched junction nucleotides: 5. Germline CDR1 reads SGHNT; CDR2 reads YENEEA. The CDR3 has 14 residues. This chain's CDR3 is CASSPAGGSGELFF. CDR3 DNA sequence: TGTGCCAGCAGCCCCGCAGGGGGCTCCGGGGAGCTGTTTTTT.

The gene calls are TRBV6-5 and TRBJ1-6; perhaps TRBD1 as D (5 bases). Looked up from germline, CDR1 is MNHEY and CDR2 is SVGAGI. The CDR3 totals 14 residues. The V and J ends lost 4 bases and 5 bases respectively, with 9 bases between them. CDR3 nucleotides: TGTGCCAGCAGTTTCACCAGGGATAATTCACCCCTCCACTTT. Translating gives CASSFTRDNSPLHF.

This rearrangement joins TRBV19 to TRBJ1-6; D is possibly TRBD1 (6 bases). The CDR3 sequence is 14 residues long. V was clipped by 7 bases and J by 4 bases, with 11 bases between them. The germline V gene has CDR1 LNHDA and CDR2 SQIVND (reference sequence). The DNA of the CDR3 is TGTGCCAGTACCCCTGACAGGTATAATTCACCCCTCCACTTT. Residues: CASTPDRYNSPLHF.